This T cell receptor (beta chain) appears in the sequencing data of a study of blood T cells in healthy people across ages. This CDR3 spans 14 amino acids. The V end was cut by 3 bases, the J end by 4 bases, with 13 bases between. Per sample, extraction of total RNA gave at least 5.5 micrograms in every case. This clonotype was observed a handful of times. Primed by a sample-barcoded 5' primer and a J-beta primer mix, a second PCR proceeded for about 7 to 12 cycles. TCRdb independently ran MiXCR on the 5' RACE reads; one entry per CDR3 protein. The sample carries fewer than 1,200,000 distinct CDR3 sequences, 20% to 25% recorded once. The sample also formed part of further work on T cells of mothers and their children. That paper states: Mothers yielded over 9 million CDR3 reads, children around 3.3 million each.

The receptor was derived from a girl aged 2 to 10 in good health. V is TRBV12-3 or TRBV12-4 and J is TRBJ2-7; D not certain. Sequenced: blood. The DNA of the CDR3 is TGTGCCAGCAGTTTTGAGGCAGGTCGGTACGAGCAGTACTTC. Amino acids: CASSFEAGRYEQYF.